The 26 T cell receptor beta chains in this list originate from one sample, sequenced in a study of T cell responses to AZD1222 COVID-19 vaccine. TCRdb's copy holds only in-frame clones and misses some; the assay was immunoSEQ multiplex PCR. The data show about 120,000 clones, roughly nine tenths seen once. The input for sequencing was peripheral blood, taken 28 days after the second AZD1222 dose. These receptors originate from an adult who received the AZD1222 COVID-19 vaccine.

This clone is a singleton in its sample. The V gene is TRBV6-5, the J gene TRBJ1-3; no clear D gene. The CDR3 loop spans 13 amino acids. CDR1 is MNHEY, CDR2 SVGAGI, per germline. V lost 5 bases and J lost 2, with 7 bases in between. The CDR3 region is CASSIRPGNTIYF. For the CDR3, the DNA is TGTGCCAGCAGTATCCGACCTGGAAACACCATATATTTT.

The chain is built from TRBV19 and TRBJ1-4; TRBD1 matches at 7 bases. CDR3 length: 16 amino acids. Germline V gene sequence: CDR1 LNHDA, CDR2 SQIVND (reference sequence). With V trimmed by 7 bases and J by 5 bases, 13 bases remained unmatched. The CDR3 DNA reads as TGTGCCAGTACCAAAATTTTCGACAGGGAAAATGAAAAACTGTTTTTT. This encodes CASTKIFDRENEKLFF.

The genes are TRBV3-1 (or the pseudogene TRBV3-2) and TRBJ1-2; D remains ambiguous. Germline values: CDR1 LGHDT, CDR2 YNNKEL (reference sequence). The CDR3 totals 18 residues. V lost 0 bases to trimming and J lost 4 bases, with 21 bases between them. The DNA of the CDR3 is TGTGCCAGCAGCCAAGAACCACCGATGGGAGGTTACGGCTATGGCTACACCTTC. Translating it yields CASSQEPPMGGYGYGYTF.

Here the CDR3 DNA reads TGTGCCAGCAGTACAGCAGGGGTGGGAGATACGCAGTATTTT. Protein: CASSTAGVGDTQYF. The chain carries TRBV6-5 and TRBJ2-3; weak D call: TRBD1 (6 bases). The germline V gene encodes CDR1 MNHEY and CDR2 SVGAGI. V was trimmed by 5 bases and J by 5 bases, leaving 14 bases between them. The CDR3 consists of 14 residues.

The V and J genes are TRBV6-5 and TRBJ1-6, with D possibly being TRBD1 (5 bases). The V gene's germline CDR1 is MNHEY and CDR2 SVGAGI. The CDR3 loop spans 13 amino acids. V was cut by 6 bases and J by 13 bases, with 16 bases left in between. DNA of the CDR3: TGTGCCAGCAGCCGGGACCGGGGATTGCCCCTCCACTTT. Encoded protein: CASSRDRGLPLHF.

The chain employs TRBV7-2 and TRBJ1-1; TRBD1 aligns across 9 bases. The CDR3 extends over 14 amino acids. The trim removed 3 bases at V and 4 bases at J, leaving 3 bases unmatched. The germline V gene encodes CDR1 SGHTA and CDR2 FQGNSA. The chain's CDR3 is CASSFIQGATEAFF. As DNA, the CDR3 is TGTGCCAGCAGCTTCATACAGGGGGCCACTGAAGCTTTCTTT.

The V and J genes are TRBV11-1 and TRBJ2-7, with TRBD1 matching 8 bases. J was trimmed by 3 bases and V by 5 bases; bases with no gene match: 6. Germline CDR1 is SGHAT and CDR2 is FQDESV (reference sequence). This CDR3 comprises 14 residues. The CDR3 coding sequence is TGTGCCAGCAGCCGCAGACAGGGGTTCTACGAGCAGTACTTC. Residues: CASSRRQGFYEQYF.

This clone was seen only a few times. The genes are TRBV11-3 and TRBJ2-1; D is ambiguous. Trimming removed 2 bases at V and 6 bases at J, with 8 bases between. The CDR3 is 13 amino acids. Looked up from germline, CDR1 is SGHNT and CDR2 is YENEEA. The CDR3 nucleotides read TGTGCCAGCAGCTTAACGGCGGTCAATGAGCAGTTCTTC. The encoded protein is CASSLTAVNEQFF. The whole variable domain, filled in from reference TRBV11-3 and TRBJ2-1, reads EAGVVQSPRYKIIEKKQPVAFWCNPISGHNTLYWYLQNLGQGPELLIRYENEEAVDDSQLPKDRFSAERLKGVDSTLKIQPAELGDSAVYLCASSLTAVNEQFFGPGTRLTVL.

The V call is TRBV18, the J call TRBJ2-5; D remains unclear. This CDR3 comprises 14 residues. Trimming cost V 6 bases and J 5 bases, with 16 bases left between them. Germline CDR1 KGHSH, CDR2 LQKENI. Here the CDR3 reads CASSELNLGETQYF. CDR3 DNA sequence: TGTGCCAGCTCCGAATTAAACCTAGGGGAGACCCAGTACTTC.

The count of this clone is one. The identical CDR3 is also encoded by other nucleotide sequences in the sample. The rearrangement joins TRBV5-5 to TRBJ1-2, with D unclear. CDR3 size: 13 residues. The V gene's germline CDR1 is SGHKS and CDR2 YYEKEE (reference sequence). Trimming stripped 4 bases from V and 6 bases from J, with 13 bases between. The CDR3 bases are TGTGCCAGCAGCCCCTCAGGAGGGCATGGCTACACCTTC. It translates to CASSPSGGHGYTF.

This chain connects TRBV7-2 to TRBJ1-2; D perhaps matches TRBD1 (6 bases). There are 15 residues in the CDR3. Germline loops: CDR1 SGHTA, CDR2 FQGNSA. V shed 1 base and J shed 0 bases, with 9 bases lying between them. The CDR3, as DNA: TGTGCCAGCAGCTTAGAGGGACACTCTAACTATGGCTACACCTTC. Translation: CASSLEGHSNYGYTF.

This clone was counted a few times. The V call is TRBV29-1, the J call TRBJ2-3, with D perhaps TRBD2 (6 bases). The germline CDR1 and CDR2 sequences are SQVTM and ANQGSEA. CDR3 size: 13 residues. V was pared by 4 bases and J by 5 bases, with 13 bases between. CDR3 protein: CSVVRGLLDTQYF. CDR3 DNA: TGCAGCGTTGTTAGGGGACTTTTAGATACGCAGTATTTT.

The chain carries TRBV11-2 and TRBJ2-5; D ambiguous. Germline V gene sequence: CDR1 SGHAT, CDR2 FQNNGV. The CDR3 is 12 residues long. V lost 1 base to trimming and J lost 1 base, with 1 base between them. The CDR3 protein is CASSLAQETQYF. The CDR3 DNA reads TGTGCCAGCAGCTTAGCCCAAGAGACCCAGTACTTC. The full variable domain, completed using reference TRBV11-2 and TRBJ2-5, is EAGVAQSPRYKIIEKRQSVAFWCNPISGHATLYWYQQILGQGPKLLIQFQNNGVVDDSQLPKDRFSAERLKGVDSTLKIQPAKLEDSAVYLCASSLAQETQYFGPGTRLLVL.

The genes are TRBV27 and TRBJ1-5, with D uncertain. The CDR3 is 14 residues long. Trimming stripped 6 bases from V and 4 bases from J, with 13 bases between. Germline V lookup: CDR1 MNHEY, CDR2 SMNVEV (reference sequence). The CDR3 DNA reads as TGTGCCAGCAGGGGTCGGCAGATTAATCAGCCCCAGCATTTT. Its protein is CASRGRQINQPQHF.

The genes are TRBV28 and TRBJ1-5, with 9 bases that match TRBD1. Germline CDR1 reads MDHEN; CDR2 reads SYDVKM. J was trimmed by 7 bases and V by 5 bases; bases with no gene match: 9. This CDR3 region has 15 residues. The CDR3 protein is CASSLGTGRTQPQHF. The CDR3 DNA reads as TGTGCCAGCAGTCTCGGGACAGGGAGGACCCAGCCCCAGCATTTT.

The chain carries TRBV28 and TRBJ1-4, with unresolved D. CDR1 and CDR2 from the germline V gene are MDHEN and SYDVKM. CDR3 length equals 15 residues. V lost 5 bases to trimming and J lost 0 bases, with 10 bases between them. The chain's CDR3 is CASSPPSATNEKLFF. Written as DNA, the CDR3 is TGTGCCAGCAGTCCTCCTTCGGCAACTAATGAAAAACTGTTTTTT.

A remark on this clone: Relative to the germline gene, one junction end is altered; a read error may explain this. This sequence joins TRBV4-1 and TRBJ2-5; D remains ambiguous. CDR1 is MGHRA and CDR2 is YSYEKL in the germline V gene. This CDR3 is built from 16 residues. CDR3 nucleotide sequence: TGCGCCACCAGCCAACTCAATATTGGATTCCGCGAGACCCAGTACTTC. This sequence encodes CATSQLNIGFRETQYF.

CDR3 region: CASSRDGGSSYNSPLHF. The CDR3 DNA reads TGTGCCAGCAGCCGGGACGGGGGGAGCTCCTATAATTCACCCCTCCACTTT. The rearrangement links TRBV5-4 to TRBJ1-6; D is perhaps TRBD1 (5 bases). V lost 4 bases, J lost 0 bases, and 14 bases lay in between. There are 17 residues in the CDR3. Germline CDR1 and CDR2: SGHNT and YYREEE (reference sequence). The whole variable domain, filled in from reference TRBV5-4 and TRBJ1-6, reads ETGVTQSPTHLIKTRGQQVTLRCSSQSGHNTVSWYQQALGQGPQFIFQYYREEENGRGNFPPRFSGLQFPNYSSELNVNALELDDSALYLCASSRDGGSSYNSPLHFGNGTRLTVT.

This rearrangement joins TRBV6-4 to TRBJ1-2, with D possibly being TRBD1 (6 bases). CDR3 length: 14 amino acids. V was clipped by 2 bases and J by 4 bases, with 11 bases between them. Germline V lookup: CDR1 MRHNA, CDR2 SNTAGT. The chain's CDR3 is CASSDSGTIYGYTF. The CDR3 DNA sequence: TGTGCCAGCAGTGACAGTGGGACAATCTATGGCTACACCTTC.

V usage is TRBV12-3 or TRBV12-4 and J usage is TRBJ1-2; 7 nucleotides line up with TRBD1. The CDR3 contains 13 residues. The V gene end was trimmed by 4 bases and the J gene end by 3 bases; junction bases not matched to a gene: 2. The CDR3 region is CASSSTGHYGYTF. CDR3 coding DNA: TGTGCCAGCAGTTCGACAGGGCACTATGGCTACACCTTC.

The CDR3 region is CASSLRTGGQETQYF. CDR3 coding DNA: TGTGCCAGCAGCTTACGGACAGGGGGACAAGAGACCCAGTACTTC. The V and J genes are TRBV5-4 and TRBJ2-5; 10 positions match TRBD1. The germline CDR1 and CDR2 sequences are SGHNT and YYREEE (reference sequence). The ends lost 2 bases at V and 2 bases at J; junction bases unmatched: 3. CDR3 length: 15 residues.

The V gene is TRBV28, the J gene TRBJ1-2, with D hard to call. In germline, CDR1 is MDHEN, CDR2 SYDVKM. The V end was cut by 8 bases, the J end by 6 bases, with 10 bases between. The CDR3 spans 11 residues. The CDR3 DNA follows: TGTGCCAGCGGGAGTCGAGATGGCTACACCTTC. Its translation is CASGSRDGYTF.

The gene calls are TRBV6-4 and TRBJ2-3; TRBD2 matches at 7 bases. The CDR3 totals 15 residues. Germline V gene sequence: CDR1 MRHNA, CDR2 SNTAGT. V trimming: 0 bases; J trimming: 6 bases; junction bases outside the gene matches: 6. CDR3 in DNA: TGTGCCAGCAGTGACTCGGGAGGGTCCGGGGATACGCAGTATTTT. Amino acid sequence: CASSDSGGSGDTQYF.

The genes are TRBV27 and TRBJ2-7; D gene ambiguous. The germline V gene has CDR1 MNHEY and CDR2 SMNVEV (reference sequence). V was clipped by 2 bases and J by 7 bases, with 15 bases between them. The CDR3 contains 14 residues. This CDR3 is CASSLRHTPQEQYF. The CDR3 DNA is TGTGCCAGCAGTTTAAGGCACACCCCCCAGGAGCAGTACTTC.

This clone occurred once. The chain has TRBV5-1 and TRBJ2-1; D perhaps matches TRBD2 (5 bases). Germline V gene sequence: CDR1 SGHRS, CDR2 YFSETQ. Trimming removed 7 bases from V and 0 bases from J, with 11 bases in between. CDR3 size: 14 residues. DNA for the CDR3: TGCGCCAGCGGACTGGGAATCTCCTACAATGAGCAGTTCTTC. This gives the protein CASGLGISYNEQFF. The full variable domain, rest sourced from reference TRBV5-1 and TRBJ2-1, is KAGVTQTPRYLIKTRGQQVTLSCSPISGHRSVSWYQQTPGQGLQFLFEYFSETQRNKGNFPGRFSGRQFSNSRSEMNVSTLELGDSALYLCASGLGISYNEQFFGPGTRLTVL.

This clone was observed once. The V call is TRBV7-9, the J call TRBJ2-7; 9 nucleotides align to TRBD1. Trimming cost V 6 bases and J 0 bases; bases outside gene matches: 3. From germline, CDR1 is SEHNR and CDR2 FQNEAQ (reference sequence). The CDR3 has 14 amino acids. The CDR3 loop reads CASRPTGGSYEQYF. The CDR3 nucleotides are TGTGCCAGCAGGCCGACAGGGGGCTCCTACGAGCAGTACTTC.